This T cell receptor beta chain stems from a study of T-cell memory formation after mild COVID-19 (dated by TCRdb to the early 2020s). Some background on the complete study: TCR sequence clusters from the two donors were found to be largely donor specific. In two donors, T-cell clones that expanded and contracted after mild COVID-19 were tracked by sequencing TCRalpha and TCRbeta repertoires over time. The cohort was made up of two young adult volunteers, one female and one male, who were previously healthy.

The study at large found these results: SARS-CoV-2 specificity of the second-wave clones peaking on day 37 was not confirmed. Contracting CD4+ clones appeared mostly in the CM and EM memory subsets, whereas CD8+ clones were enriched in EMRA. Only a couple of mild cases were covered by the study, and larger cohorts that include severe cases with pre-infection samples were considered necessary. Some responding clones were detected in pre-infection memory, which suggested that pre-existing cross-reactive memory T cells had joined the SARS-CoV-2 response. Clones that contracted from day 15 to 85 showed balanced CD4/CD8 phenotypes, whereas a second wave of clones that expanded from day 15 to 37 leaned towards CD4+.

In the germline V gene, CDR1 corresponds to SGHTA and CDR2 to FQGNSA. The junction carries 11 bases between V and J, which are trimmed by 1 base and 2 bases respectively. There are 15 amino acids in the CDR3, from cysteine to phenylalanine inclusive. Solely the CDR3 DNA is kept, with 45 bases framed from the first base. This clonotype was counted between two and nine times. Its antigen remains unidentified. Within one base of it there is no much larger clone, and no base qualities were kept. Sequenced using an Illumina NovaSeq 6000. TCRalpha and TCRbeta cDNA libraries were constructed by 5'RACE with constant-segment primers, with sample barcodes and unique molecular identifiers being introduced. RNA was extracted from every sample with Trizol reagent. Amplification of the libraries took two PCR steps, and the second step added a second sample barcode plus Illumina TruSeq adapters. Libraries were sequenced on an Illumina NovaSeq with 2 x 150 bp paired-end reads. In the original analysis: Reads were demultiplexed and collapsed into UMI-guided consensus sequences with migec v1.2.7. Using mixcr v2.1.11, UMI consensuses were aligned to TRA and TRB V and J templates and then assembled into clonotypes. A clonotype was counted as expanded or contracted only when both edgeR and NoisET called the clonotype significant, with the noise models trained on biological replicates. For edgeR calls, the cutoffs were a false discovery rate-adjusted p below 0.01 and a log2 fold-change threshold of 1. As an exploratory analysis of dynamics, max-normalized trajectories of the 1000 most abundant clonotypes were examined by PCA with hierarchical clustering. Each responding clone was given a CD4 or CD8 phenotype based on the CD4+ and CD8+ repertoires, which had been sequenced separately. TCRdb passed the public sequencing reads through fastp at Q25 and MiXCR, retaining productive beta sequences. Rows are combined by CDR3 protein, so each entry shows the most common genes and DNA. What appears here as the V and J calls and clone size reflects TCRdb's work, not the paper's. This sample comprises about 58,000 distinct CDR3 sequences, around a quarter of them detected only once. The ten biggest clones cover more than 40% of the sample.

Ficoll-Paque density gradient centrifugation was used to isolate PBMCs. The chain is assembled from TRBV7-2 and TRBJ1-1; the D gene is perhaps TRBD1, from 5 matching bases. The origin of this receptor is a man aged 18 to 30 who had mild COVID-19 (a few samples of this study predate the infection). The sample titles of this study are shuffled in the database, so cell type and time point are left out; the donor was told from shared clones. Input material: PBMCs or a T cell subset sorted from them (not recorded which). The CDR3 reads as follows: CASSLVTGVNTEAFF. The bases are TGTGCCAGCAGCTTAGTTACAGGTGTAAACACTGAAGCTTTCTTT.